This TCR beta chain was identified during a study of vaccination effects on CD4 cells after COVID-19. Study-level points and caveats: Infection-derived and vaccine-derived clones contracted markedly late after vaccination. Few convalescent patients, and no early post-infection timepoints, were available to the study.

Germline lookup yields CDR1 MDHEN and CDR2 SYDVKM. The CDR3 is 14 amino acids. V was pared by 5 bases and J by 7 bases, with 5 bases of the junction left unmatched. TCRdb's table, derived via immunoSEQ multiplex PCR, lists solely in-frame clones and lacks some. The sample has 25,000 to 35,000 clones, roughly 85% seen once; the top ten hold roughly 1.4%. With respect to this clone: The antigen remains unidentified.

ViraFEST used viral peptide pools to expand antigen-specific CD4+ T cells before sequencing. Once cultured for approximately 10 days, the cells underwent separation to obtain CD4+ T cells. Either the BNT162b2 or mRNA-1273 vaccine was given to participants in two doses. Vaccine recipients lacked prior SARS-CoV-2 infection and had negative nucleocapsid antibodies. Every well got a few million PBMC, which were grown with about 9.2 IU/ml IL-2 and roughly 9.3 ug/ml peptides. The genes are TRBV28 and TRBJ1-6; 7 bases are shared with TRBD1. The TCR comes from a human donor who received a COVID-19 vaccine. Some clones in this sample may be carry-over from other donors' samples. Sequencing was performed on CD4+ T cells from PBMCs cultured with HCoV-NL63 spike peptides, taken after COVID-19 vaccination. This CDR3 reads CASSTGQANSPLHF. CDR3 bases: TGTGCCAGCAGTACCGGACAGGCGAATTCACCCCTCCACTTT. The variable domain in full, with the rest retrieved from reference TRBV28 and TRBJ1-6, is DVKVTQSSRYLVKRTGEKVFLECVQDMDHENMFWYRQDPGLGLRLIYFSYDVKMKEKGDIPEGYSVSREKKERFSLILESASTNQTSMYLCASSTGQANSPLHFGNGTRLTVT.